This T cell receptor (beta chain) was identified in a study of T cell repertoires in cytomegalovirus infection. About the research overall: Newly reported HLA-C-restricted and thoroughly characterized HLA-B-restricted CMV epitopes were employed. Signatures in public TCR beta sequences pointed to both CMV infection and matching HLA type.

Whole-study findings and limits: CMV carriers having the relevant HLA were flagged by cumulative public TCR beta family frequency. Dominating the ex vivo response were HLA-C-restricted CMV-specific TCR beta clonotypes.

Via MiXCR, TCRdb re-called the reads, giving one row per CDR3 protein. The sample contains fewer than 950,000 distinct CDR3 sequences, approximately 32% of which appear only once. Germline loops: CDR1 MNHEY, CDR2 SVGAGI. V was shortened by 0 bases and J by 6 bases, with 11 bases between the two germline ends. This CDR3 comprises 14 residues. Points on this clonotype: Its antigen is unidentified.

The clonotype originates from a human donor in good health (CMV status not recorded). Some clones in this sample may be carry-over from other donors' samples. The specimen was cultured CD8+ T cells from PBMCs, collected from culture after CMV antigen stimulation. The V call is TRBV6-5, the J call TRBJ1-2, with a tentative D call TRBD1 (6 bases). The CDR3 spells CASSYSIQGNGYTF. For the CDR3, the DNA is TGTGCCAGCAGTTACTCTATCCAGGGGAATGGCTACACCTTC.